The present entry profiles one TCR beta chain with its context. Genomic DNA templated the TCR beta VDJ and CDR3 profiling. From the reads, TCRdb called clonotypes with MiXCR, one entry per CDR3 protein. The sample shows some 160,000 distinct CDR3 sequences, less than 50% of them seen only once. The authors sequenced patients whose flow cytometry had shown CD8+CD57+ cell expansion. These data come from a study of CD8+CD57+ T cells in acquired aplastic anemia. Study-level information: The sorted CD4+ and CD8+ cells yielded an average around 3 ug of DNA.

The CDR3 covers 13 residues. Germline CDR1 and CDR2: ENHRY and SYGVKD. V was shortened by 5 bases and J by 0 bases, with 7 bases between the two germline ends. This sequence originates from a human donor with aplastic anemia. Material: sorted CD4+, CD8+, or CD8+CD57+ T cells (not recorded which) from PBMCs. This chain links TRBV10-3 with TRBJ1-1; a weak D match, TRBD1 (5 bases). DNA for the CDR3: TGTGCCATCAGTTTACAGGTGAACACTGAAGCTTTCTTT. Its protein product is CAISLQVNTEAFF.